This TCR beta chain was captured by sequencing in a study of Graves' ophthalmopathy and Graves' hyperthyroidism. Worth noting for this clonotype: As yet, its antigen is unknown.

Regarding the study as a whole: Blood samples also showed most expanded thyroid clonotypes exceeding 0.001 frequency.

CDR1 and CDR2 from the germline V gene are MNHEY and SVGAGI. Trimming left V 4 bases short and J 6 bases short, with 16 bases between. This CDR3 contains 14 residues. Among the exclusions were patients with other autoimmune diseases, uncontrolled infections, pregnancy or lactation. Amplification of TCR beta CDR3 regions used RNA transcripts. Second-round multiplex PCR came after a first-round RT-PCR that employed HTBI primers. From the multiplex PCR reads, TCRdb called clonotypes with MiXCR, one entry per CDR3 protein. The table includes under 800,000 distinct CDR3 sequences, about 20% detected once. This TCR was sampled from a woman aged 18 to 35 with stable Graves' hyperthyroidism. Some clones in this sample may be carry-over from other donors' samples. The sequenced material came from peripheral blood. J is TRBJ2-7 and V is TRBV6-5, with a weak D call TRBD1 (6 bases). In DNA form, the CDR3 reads TGTGCCAGCAGTTCGGGACACGGATCCGCCGAGCAGTACTTC. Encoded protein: CASSSGHGSAEQYF.